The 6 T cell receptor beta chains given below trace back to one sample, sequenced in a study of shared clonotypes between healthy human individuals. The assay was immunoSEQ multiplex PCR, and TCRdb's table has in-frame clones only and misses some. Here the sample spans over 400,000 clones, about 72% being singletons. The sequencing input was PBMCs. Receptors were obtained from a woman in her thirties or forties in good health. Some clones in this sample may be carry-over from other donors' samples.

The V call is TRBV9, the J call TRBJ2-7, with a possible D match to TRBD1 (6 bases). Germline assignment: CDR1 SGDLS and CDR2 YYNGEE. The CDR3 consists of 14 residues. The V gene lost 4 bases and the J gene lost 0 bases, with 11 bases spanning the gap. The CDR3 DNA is TGTGCCAGCAGCCAACAGGGAATCTCCTACGAGCAGTACTTC. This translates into CASSQQGISYEQYF.

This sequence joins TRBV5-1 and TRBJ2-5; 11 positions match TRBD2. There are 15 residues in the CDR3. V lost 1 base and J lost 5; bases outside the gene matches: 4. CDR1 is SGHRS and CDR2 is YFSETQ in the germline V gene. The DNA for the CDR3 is TGCGCCAGCAGCTTGTCCTTAGCGGGAGGGGAGACCCAGTACTTC. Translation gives CASSLSLAGGETQYF.

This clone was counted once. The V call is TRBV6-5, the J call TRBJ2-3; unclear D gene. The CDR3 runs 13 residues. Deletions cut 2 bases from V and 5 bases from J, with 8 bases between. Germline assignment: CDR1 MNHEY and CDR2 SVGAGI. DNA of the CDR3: TGTGCCAGCAGTTACGGGCTTCTAGATACGCAGTATTTT. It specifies CASSYGLLDTQYF.

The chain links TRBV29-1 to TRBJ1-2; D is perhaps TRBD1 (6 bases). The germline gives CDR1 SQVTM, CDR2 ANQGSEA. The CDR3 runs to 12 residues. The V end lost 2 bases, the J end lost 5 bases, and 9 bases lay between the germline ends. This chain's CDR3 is CSVERGGYGYTF. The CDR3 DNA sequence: TGCAGCGTTGAAAGGGGGGGGTATGGCTACACCTTC.

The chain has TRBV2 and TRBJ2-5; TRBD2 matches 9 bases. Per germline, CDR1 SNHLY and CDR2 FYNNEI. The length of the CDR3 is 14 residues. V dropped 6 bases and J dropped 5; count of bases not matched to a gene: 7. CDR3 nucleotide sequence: TGTGCCAGCAGGGTTTTAGCGGGAGTTGAGACCCAGTACTTC. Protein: CASRVLAGVETQYF.

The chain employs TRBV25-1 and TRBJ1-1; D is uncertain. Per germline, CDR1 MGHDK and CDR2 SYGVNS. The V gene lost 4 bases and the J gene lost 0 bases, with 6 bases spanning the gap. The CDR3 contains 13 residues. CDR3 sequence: CASSGRMNTEAFF. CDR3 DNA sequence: TGTGCCAGCAGTGGACGGATGAACACTGAAGCTTTCTTT.